This T cell receptor (beta chain) was profiled in a study of blood T cell repertoires in COVID-19. Overall study context: Samples taken during acute and convalescent COVID-19 were collected in the United States, Italy and Spain.

Only in-frame clones appear in the TCRdb table, and some are missing; sequencing was by immunoSEQ multiplex PCR. The table includes about 260,000 clones, about 82% detected once. This CDR3 has 13 residues. Trimming stripped 5 bases from V and 4 bases from J, with 10 bases between. Specimen: PBMCs or T cells enriched from blood (not recorded which). This TCR came from a woman aged 50 to 65 who had recovered from COVID-19. This chain joins TRBV12-3 or TRBV12-4 and TRBJ2-3, with TRBD1 as a possible D gene (6 bases). The CDR3 bases are TGTGCCAGCAGTCCAGGGGTGCCAGATACGCAGTATTTT. It translates to CASSPGVPDTQYF.